The present T cell receptor (beta chain) was sequenced within a study of shared T cell receptors in the human thymus. The table came from immunoSEQ multiplex PCR; TCRdb's copy has only in-frame clones and leaves some out. The data show 540,000 or so clones, more than 75% seen once. Germline values: CDR1 MNHEY, CDR2 SMNVEV (reference sequence). The germline V and J ends were trimmed by 10 bases and 1 base, with 18 bases remaining between them. There are 15 residues in the CDR3. The same sample was also studied in work on human thymus T cells. That report adds: The sample donors, healthy Finnish infants, were having corrective surgery for congenital heart defects. Thymus specimens were resections from corrective heart surgery. What appeared biased in thymic and blood repertoires was the usage of V and J genes. What related research reported was that thymic repertoires overlapped highly among unrelated individuals.

The rearrangement uses TRBV27 and TRBJ2-3; D might be TRBD2 (6 bases). The sequenced sample consisted of thymocytes. This clonotype was sampled from a boy in the first two years of life with a congenital heart defect. The chain's CDR3 is CATVTGREGTDTQYF. The CDR3 region has the DNA TGTGCCACCGTAACGGGCAGGGAGGGCACAGATACGCAGTATTTT.